The rows below give T cell receptor beta chains drawn from one sample of a study of blood T cell repertoires in COVID-19. Sequencing was performed with immunoSEQ multiplex PCR; in TCRdb, only in-frame clones are kept and a portion is missing. The table includes about 110,000 clones, around 84% detected once. Sequencing used peripheral blood. The receptors stem from a human donor in a cohort sampled during active COVID-19. Both conserved end residues are part of each CDR3. Each record gives: J gene, D gene, clone size, V gene, CDR3 protein, CDR3 DNA. D genes are given only for firm matches. A clone size is listed for some rows: how often the clone was seen (once, few, many), or a class if it is expanded.

j_call: TRBJ1-2; d_call: TRBD1; clone_size: .; v_call: TRBV27; cdr3_aa: CASSLAGQGYGYTF; cdr3_nt: TGTGCCAGCAGTTTAGCAGGACAGGGATATGGCTACACCTTC
j_call: TRBJ2-3; d_call: .; clone_size: .; v_call: TRBV5-1; cdr3_aa: CASSLTTQRTDTQYF; cdr3_nt: TGCGCCAGCAGCTTAACTACCCAACGCACAGATACGCAGTATTTT
j_call: TRBJ2-2; d_call: .; clone_size: .; v_call: TRBV5-1; cdr3_aa: CASSLAAASTGELFF; cdr3_nt: TGCGCCAGCAGCTTGGCGGCAGCGAGCACCGGGGAGCTGTTTTTT
j_call: TRBJ2-2; d_call: .; clone_size: .; v_call: TRBV10-3; cdr3_aa: CAIRSGSLNPNTGELFF; cdr3_nt: TGTGCCATCAGGTCCGGGAGCCTCAACCCGAACACCGGGGAGCTGTTTTTT
j_call: TRBJ1-1; d_call: .; clone_size: once; v_call: TRBV27; cdr3_aa: CASSPSTDTEAFF; cdr3_nt: TGTGCCAGCAGTCCTTCGACAGACACTGAAGCTTTCTTT
j_call: TRBJ1-2; d_call: .; clone_size: .; v_call: TRBV5-1; cdr3_aa: CASRLEGLGYTF; cdr3_nt: TGCGCCAGCAGATTGGAGGGGCTCGGCTACACCTTC
j_call: TRBJ1-5; d_call: .; clone_size: .; v_call: TRBV28; cdr3_aa: CASSLFSGVQPQHF; cdr3_nt: TGTGCCAGCAGTTTATTCTCCGGGGTTCAGCCCCAGCATTTT
j_call: TRBJ2-7; d_call: TRBD1; clone_size: .; v_call: TRBV5-1; cdr3_aa: CASTTRTGNYEQYF; cdr3_nt: TGCGCCAGCACTACACGGACAGGGAACTACGAGCAGTACTTC
j_call: TRBJ1-1; d_call: .; clone_size: .; v_call: TRBV5-1; cdr3_aa: CASSLYRTGQNTEAFF; cdr3_nt: TGCGCCAGCAGCTTGTACCGTACAGGGCAAAACACTGAAGCTTTCTTT
j_call: TRBJ2-7; d_call: TRBD1; clone_size: .; v_call: TRBV11-3; cdr3_aa: CASSPEDREHPYEQYF; cdr3_nt: TGTGCCAGCAGCCCTGAAGACAGGGAACATCCCTACGAGCAGTACTTC
j_call: TRBJ2-1; d_call: TRBD2; clone_size: .; v_call: TRBV7-6; cdr3_aa: CASSFPSGTGEQFF; cdr3_nt: TGTGCCAGCAGCTTCCCTAGCGGGACGGGTGAGCAGTTCTTC
j_call: TRBJ2-1; d_call: TRBD1; clone_size: .; v_call: TRBV5-8; cdr3_aa: CASSLEGGRDEQFF; cdr3_nt: TGTGCCAGCAGCTTGGAAGGGGGCCGGGATGAGCAGTTCTTC
j_call: TRBJ2-5; d_call: .; clone_size: .; v_call: TRBV19; cdr3_aa: CASSTLEAGPKETQYF; cdr3_nt: TGTGCCAGTAGTACCTTGGAAGCGGGTCCTAAGGAGACCCAGTACTTC
j_call: TRBJ1-3; d_call: .; clone_size: .; v_call: TRBV4-2; cdr3_aa: CASSQGGPILGPGNTIYF; cdr3_nt: TGTGCCAGCAGCCAAGGTGGTCCCATTCTTGGGCCTGGAAACACCATATATTTT
j_call: TRBJ2-1; d_call: .; clone_size: medium-sized; v_call: TRBV9; cdr3_aa: CASSVSPGNNEQFF; cdr3_nt: TGTGCCAGCAGCGTCTCCCCGGGTAACAATGAGCAGTTCTTC
j_call: TRBJ1-5; d_call: TRBD1; clone_size: once; v_call: TRBV10-3; cdr3_aa: CAIGTGADQPQHF; cdr3_nt: TGTGCCATCGGGACAGGGGCAGATCAGCCCCAGCATTTT
j_call: TRBJ2-5; d_call: .; clone_size: .; v_call: TRBV18; cdr3_aa: CASSPLAKETQYF; cdr3_nt: TGTGCCAGCTCACCACTCGCGAAAGAGACCCAGTACTTC
j_call: TRBJ2-2; d_call: .; clone_size: .; v_call: TRBV3-1/TRBV3-2; cdr3_aa: CASRHLSTGELFF; cdr3_nt: TGTGCCAGCAGACACCTCTCCACCGGGGAGCTGTTTTTT
j_call: TRBJ1-3; d_call: .; clone_size: .; v_call: TRBV7-8; cdr3_aa: CASSLVDSQSGNTIYF; cdr3_nt: TGTGCCAGCAGCTTAGTAGACAGCCAGTCTGGAAACACCATATATTTT
j_call: TRBJ2-3; d_call: TRBD2; clone_size: once; v_call: TRBV19; cdr3_aa: CASSRGTSGSLADTQYF; cdr3_nt: TGTGCCAGTAGTCGCGGGACTAGCGGGAGTTTGGCAGATACGCAGTATTTT
j_call: TRBJ2-5; d_call: .; clone_size: .; v_call: TRBV3-1/TRBV3-2; cdr3_aa: CASSQRRRKNQETQYF; cdr3_nt: TGTGCCAGCAGCCAACGCCGGCGGAAAAACCAAGAGACCCAGTACTTC
j_call: TRBJ2-1; d_call: TRBD2; clone_size: .; v_call: TRBV25-1; cdr3_aa: CASSSGGGHNEQFF; cdr3_nt: TGTGCCAGCAGTAGCGGGGGGGGCCACAATGAGCAGTTCTTC
j_call: TRBJ2-1; d_call: .; clone_size: .; v_call: TRBV5-1; cdr3_aa: CASSYTDSSYNEQFF; cdr3_nt: TGCGCCAGCAGCTATACAGATAGCTCCTACAATGAGCAGTTCTTC
j_call: TRBJ1-2; d_call: .; clone_size: .; v_call: TRBV28; cdr3_aa: CASSSRLYGYTF; cdr3_nt: TGTGCCAGCAGCTCTCGACTCTATGGCTACACCTTC
j_call: TRBJ2-6; d_call: TRBD1; clone_size: once; v_call: TRBV4-2; cdr3_aa: CASSPTSGQGASNVLTF; cdr3_nt: TGTGCCAGCAGCCCAACCTCGGGACAGGGGGCATCCAACGTCCTGACTTTC
j_call: TRBJ2-4; d_call: TRBD2; clone_size: .; v_call: TRBV27; cdr3_aa: CASTQQSRTSGKNIQYF; cdr3_nt: TGTGCCAGCACCCAACAGAGCCGGACTAGCGGAAAAAACATTCAGTACTTC
j_call: TRBJ2-7; d_call: .; clone_size: .; v_call: TRBV21-1; cdr3_aa: CASSKGDTSGRTPYEQYF; cdr3_nt: TGTGCCAGCAGCAAAGGTGATACTAGCGGGAGGACTCCCTACGAGCAGTACTTC
j_call: TRBJ1-2; d_call: .; clone_size: .; v_call: TRBV7-9; cdr3_aa: CASSLFDWGQSNYGYTF; cdr3_nt: TGTGCCAGCAGCTTATTCGACTGGGGGCAATCTAACTATGGCTACACCTTC
j_call: TRBJ2-7; d_call: TRBD1; clone_size: .; v_call: TRBV2; cdr3_aa: CASRTGTGLREQYF; cdr3_nt: TGTGCCAGCAGAACCGGGACAGGGTTAAGAGAGCAGTACTTC
j_call: TRBJ2-2; d_call: .; clone_size: .; v_call: TRBV28; cdr3_aa: CASRKGANTGELFF; cdr3_nt: TGTGCCAGCAGAAAGGGGGCGAACACCGGGGAGCTGTTTTTT
j_call: TRBJ2-1; d_call: TRBD2; clone_size: .; v_call: TRBV7-2; cdr3_aa: CASTSIAGGRNEQFF; cdr3_nt: TGTGCCAGCACCTCAATAGCGGGGGGCCGCAATGAGCAGTTCTTC
j_call: TRBJ2-5; d_call: TRBD2; clone_size: .; v_call: TRBV3-1/TRBV3-2; cdr3_aa: CASTSGGAGETQYF; cdr3_nt: TGTGCCAGCACTAGCGGGGGGGCAGGCGAGACCCAGTACTTC
j_call: TRBJ1-5; d_call: .; clone_size: .; v_call: TRBV7-2; cdr3_aa: CASSLAGRDNQPQHF; cdr3_nt: TGTGCCAGCAGCTTAGCCGGGAGGGACAATCAGCCCCAGCATTTT
j_call: TRBJ2-3; d_call: .; clone_size: once; v_call: TRBV9; cdr3_aa: CASSPLVPSNTDTQYF; cdr3_nt: TGTGCCAGCAGCCCCCTAGTCCCTTCTAACACAGATACGCAGTATTTT
j_call: TRBJ2-1; d_call: TRBD2; clone_size: .; v_call: TRBV7-9; cdr3_aa: CASSLSPSGRADEQFF; cdr3_nt: TGTGCCAGCAGCTTATCCCCTAGCGGGAGGGCCGATGAGCAGTTCTTC
j_call: TRBJ2-5; d_call: TRBD1; clone_size: .; v_call: TRBV2; cdr3_aa: CASSGTGVGQETQYF; cdr3_nt: TGTGCCAGCAGCGGTACAGGGGTAGGACAAGAGACCCAGTACTTC
j_call: TRBJ2-2; d_call: .; clone_size: once; v_call: TRBV5-5; cdr3_aa: CASSSTPGQNTGELFF; cdr3_nt: TGTGCCAGCAGCTCAACTCCGGGACAGAACACCGGGGAGCTGTTTTTT
j_call: TRBJ2-2; d_call: TRBD1; clone_size: .; v_call: TRBV19; cdr3_aa: CASSSGQGANTGELFF; cdr3_nt: TGTGCCAGTAGTTCGGGACAGGGGGCGAACACCGGGGAGCTGTTTTTT
j_call: TRBJ2-3; d_call: .; clone_size: .; v_call: TRBV3-1/TRBV3-2; cdr3_aa: CASSQGNAPGAQYF; cdr3_nt: TGTGCCAGCAGCCAAGGGAATGCGCCGGGGGCGCAGTATTTT
j_call: TRBJ2-7; d_call: .; clone_size: .; v_call: TRBV4-1; cdr3_aa: CASSQVLPAGYYEQYF; cdr3_nt: TGCGCCAGCAGCCAAGTCCTTCCGGCAGGGTACTACGAGCAGTACTTC
j_call: TRBJ2-5; d_call: .; clone_size: .; v_call: TRBV5-1; cdr3_aa: CASSEQGLFEETQYF; cdr3_nt: TGCGCCAGCAGTGAGCAGGGCTTATTTGAGGAGACCCAGTACTTC
j_call: TRBJ2-1; d_call: TRBD2; clone_size: .; v_call: TRBV7-9; cdr3_aa: CASSPGTSGRLYNEQFF; cdr3_nt: TGTGCCAGCAGCCCCGGGACTAGCGGGAGGCTATACAATGAGCAGTTCTTC
j_call: TRBJ1-4; d_call: .; clone_size: .; v_call: TRBV4-3; cdr3_aa: CASSQGGRGNEKLFF; cdr3_nt: TGCGCCAGCAGCCAAGGGGGCAGGGGTAATGAAAAACTGTTTTTT
j_call: TRBJ1-6; d_call: .; clone_size: .; v_call: TRBV15; cdr3_aa: CATSRIRDSPLHF; cdr3_nt: TGTGCCACCAGCAGAATCAGGGATTCACCCCTCCACTTT
j_call: TRBJ1-1; d_call: TRBD1; clone_size: .; v_call: TRBV7-2; cdr3_aa: CASSLEGGVTEAFF; cdr3_nt: TGTGCCAGCAGCTTAGAAGGGGGCGTCACTGAAGCTTTCTTT
j_call: TRBJ2-7; d_call: TRBD2; clone_size: .; v_call: TRBV4-1; cdr3_aa: CASSPWTSGYEQYF; cdr3_nt: TGCGCCAGCAGTCCATGGACTAGCGGATACGAGCAGTACTTC
j_call: TRBJ1-2; d_call: .; clone_size: .; v_call: TRBV7-9; cdr3_aa: CASSKNDGLYGYTF; cdr3_nt: TGTGCCAGCAGCAAAAACGACGGACTCTATGGCTACACCTTC
j_call: TRBJ1-5; d_call: TRBD1; clone_size: .; v_call: TRBV6-2/TRBV6-3; cdr3_aa: CASSTLGQGPRGGNQPQHF; cdr3_nt: TGTGCCAGCAGTACGCTTGGACAGGGCCCCAGGGGGGGCAATCAGCCCCAGCATTTT
j_call: TRBJ2-7; d_call: .; clone_size: .; v_call: TRBV28; cdr3_aa: CASSSQVYEQYF; cdr3_nt: TGTGCCAGTAGTAGCCAGGTCTACGAGCAGTACTTC
j_call: TRBJ1-2; d_call: .; clone_size: .; v_call: TRBV10-3; cdr3_aa: CAISESAPNYGYTF; cdr3_nt: TGTGCCATCAGTGAGTCAGCTCCTAACTATGGCTACACCTTC
j_call: TRBJ1-4; d_call: TRBD1; clone_size: .; v_call: TRBV6-6; cdr3_aa: CASSQGVTNEKLFF; cdr3_nt: TGTGCCAGCAGTCAGGGGGTAACTAATGAAAAACTGTTTTTT
j_call: TRBJ1-3; d_call: .; clone_size: .; v_call: TRBV6-2/TRBV6-3; cdr3_aa: CASSYSGTLAGNTIYF; cdr3_nt: TGTGCCAGCAGTTATTCCGGGACACTGGCTGGAAACACCATATATTTT
j_call: TRBJ1-5; d_call: TRBD1; clone_size: .; v_call: TRBV4-1; cdr3_aa: CASSLYVGTDQPQHF; cdr3_nt: TGCGCCAGCAGCCTTTACGTGGGGACAGATCAGCCCCAGCATTTT
j_call: TRBJ2-1; d_call: .; clone_size: .; v_call: TRBV5-1; cdr3_aa: CASSSLPGLLLFF; cdr3_nt: TGCGCCAGCAGCTCCCTGCCGGGACTGTTGCTGTTCTTC